The TCR beta chain under discussion was sequenced for a study of blood T cell repertoires in COVID-19 (dated by TCRdb to about 2020). Study-level background: Samples from collaborators originated in the United States, Italy and Spain and spanned both the acute and convalescent phases of COVID-19. The prospective study material was composed of cDNA or gDNA derived from T cells, B-cell-depleted T cells, or PBMCs. Deeply sampled blood TCRbeta repertoires from subjects exposed to, actively infected with, or recovered from COVID-19 were included in the dataset. The repertoires were released in a freely available public database intended as a resource for research on the immune response to SARS-CoV-2. Samples came from the ongoing ImmuneRACE study (first 160 participants) plus 1,254 subjects from 6 global collaborators. Sample metadata almost always included a de-identified subject ID, COVID-19 status, age in years and sex. HLA class I and class II types, where available, came from metadata supplied by the sample provider rather than from assay-based typing.

Each collaborating institution followed its own protocols to collect whole blood in K2EDTA tubes. For TCRbeta analysis, collaborators shipped samples as frozen whole blood, isolated PBMCs, or DNA extracted from either of those sample types. The immunoSEQ Assay, a bias-controlled multiplex PCR, was used to amplify TCRbeta CDR3 regions from genomic DNA. Under the source paper's analysis protocol: Within the assay, amplification of reference gene primers was used to estimate how many nucleated cells each sample contained. Sequence reads were collapsed and filtered to measure the absolute abundance of every unique TCRbeta CDR3 rearrangement. For each sample, productive Simpson clonality was calculated as the square root of Simpson's diversity index across productive rearrangements. TCRdb took over this immuneACCESS table, retaining in-frame rearrangements with V and J assigned. Such tables are incomplete; in checked studies, under half of the missing clones stem from an unresolved V gene, and the remainder is unexplained. V and J calls and clone size follow that table, whereas D and trimming were derived from the DNA. Counted in this sample were some 60,000 clones; more than 60% of them appeared once. The top ten hold 15% to 20% of the sample.

General study outcomes and caveats: Clinical and demographic metadata were provided uncurated, with the amount varying by source and participant.

Details on this clone: The target of this receptor is not known. No qualities accompany the bases; no much larger clone lies one base away.

Trimming takes 0 bases off V and 3 bases off J; junction bases not matched to a gene: 0. From the germline V gene, CDR1 is SGHRS and CDR2 is YFSETQ. The CDR3 sequence holds 14 residues, the cysteine and phenylalanine included. Left in the record is the CDR3 DNA by itself, 42 bases read in frame from the first base. The specimen sequenced was peripheral blood. The chain was built from TRBV5-1 and TRBJ1-3; 7 junctional bases match TRBD1. The clonotype was recovered from a woman in her fifties or sixties with active or convalescent COVID-19. In nucleotides, the sequence is TGCGCCAGCAGCTTGGGACAGGGTGGAAACACCATATATTTT. This encodes CASSLGQGGNTIYF.